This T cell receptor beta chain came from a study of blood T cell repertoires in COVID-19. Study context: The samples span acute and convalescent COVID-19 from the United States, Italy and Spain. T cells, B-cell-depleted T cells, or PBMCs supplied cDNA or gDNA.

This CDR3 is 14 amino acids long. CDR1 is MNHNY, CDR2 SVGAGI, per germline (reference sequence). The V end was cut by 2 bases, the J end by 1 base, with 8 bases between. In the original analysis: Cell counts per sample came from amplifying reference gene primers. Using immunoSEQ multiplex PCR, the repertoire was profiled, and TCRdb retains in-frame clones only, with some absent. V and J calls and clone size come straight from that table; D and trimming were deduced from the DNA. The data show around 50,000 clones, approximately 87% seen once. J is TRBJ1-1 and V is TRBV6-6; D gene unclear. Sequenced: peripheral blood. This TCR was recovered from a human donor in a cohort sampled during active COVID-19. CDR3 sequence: CASSYVGGNTEAFF. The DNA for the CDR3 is TGTGCCAGCAGTTACGTTGGCGGGAACACTGAAGCTTTCTTT.